The 30 T cell receptor beta chains reported below all come from one sample, sequenced in a study of graft-versus-host responses after intestinal transplantation. Only in-frame clones appear in the TCRdb table, and some are missing; sequencing was by immunoSEQ multiplex PCR. The sample lists around 37,000 clones; 87% were seen once. Graft-derived tissue was subjected to processing to liberate intraepithelial and lamina propria lymphocytes. The sample here was ileum tissue, taken 200 to 210 days after intestinal transplant. The source of these receptors is a human patient who received an intestinal transplant, so some T cells may come from the graft donor.

This clone was observed a handful of times. This sequence joins TRBV7-3 and TRBJ2-7; 9 positions match TRBD2. The CDR3 is 16 residues long. The ends lost 3 bases at V and 0 bases at J; junction bases unmatched: 6. Germline values: CDR1 SGHTA, CDR2 FQGTGA. Written as DNA, the CDR3 is TGTGCCAGCAGCTTGGGTCCTAGCGGGAACTCCTACGAGCAGTACTTC. Amino acids: CASSLGPSGNSYEQYF.

This clone was counted a single time. The chain is built from TRBV6-5 and TRBJ2-7; tentative D call: TRBD2 (5 bases). Germline assignment: CDR1 MNHEY and CDR2 SVGAGI. V lost 5 bases and J lost 6, with 14 bases in between. The CDR3 spans 13 residues. The CDR3 sequence: CASSGSGSPEQYF. As DNA, the CDR3 is TGTGCCAGCAGTGGATCGGGATCGCCCGAGCAGTACTTC.

J is TRBJ2-3 and V is TRBV7-2, with 10 bases that match TRBD2. The germline gives CDR1 SGHTA, CDR2 FQGNSA. The CDR3 is 19 amino acids. After removal of 1 base from V and 4 bases from J, the junction contained 14 bases not matched to a gene. The CDR3 region has the DNA TGTGCCAGCAGCTTAGTTTCCTGGTCTAGCGGGAGATCCGCAGATACGCAGTATTTT. This encodes CASSLVSWSSGRSADTQYF. The full variable domain, completed using reference TRBV7-2 and TRBJ2-3, is GAGVSQSPSNKVTEKGKDVELRCDPISGHTALYWYRQSLGQGLEFLIYFQGNSAPDKSGLPSDRFSAERTGGSVSTLTIQRTQQEDSAVYLCASSLVSWSSGRSADTQYFGPGTRLTVL.

V gene TRBV7-9 combines with J gene TRBJ1-4; D is unclear. Trimming stripped 4 bases from V and 5 bases from J, with 5 bases between. This CDR3 is built from 12 residues. CDR1 is SEHNR and CDR2 is FQNEAQ in the germline V gene (reference sequence). The CDR3, as DNA: TGTGCCAGCAGCTGGGGAAATGAAAAACTGTTTTTT. Protein sequence: CASSWGNEKLFF.

CDR3 in amino acids: CSALGDREQYF. DNA for the CDR3: TGCAGTGCGTTAGGGGATCGCGAGCAGTACTTC. This chain connects TRBV20-1 to TRBJ2-7, with TRBD1 as a possible D gene (5 bases). CDR3 length: 11 residues. Trimming removed 6 bases from V and 6 bases from J, with 12 bases in between. Germline CDR1 reads DFQATT; CDR2 reads SNEGSKA (reference sequence).

V and J are TRBV2 and TRBJ1-1, with a weak D call TRBD1 (6 bases). This CDR3 is built from 13 residues. V dropped 9 bases and J dropped 4 bases, with 15 bases sitting between them. Germline V CDR1 and CDR2: SNHLY, FYNNEI. CDR3 nucleotides: TGTGCCAGGTACAGGGAGAGGAGCACTGAAGCTTTCTTT. It codes for CARYRERSTEAFF.

This chain joins TRBV27 and TRBJ2-1; TRBD2 agrees at 9 bases. Germline lookup yields CDR1 MNHEY and CDR2 SMNVEV (reference sequence). V trimming: 8 bases; J trimming: 6 bases; junction bases outside the gene matches: 11. CDR3 size: 15 residues. For the CDR3, the DNA is TGTGCCAGCGCAACGTTAGCGGGAGTACTCAATGAGCAGTTCTTC. Protein: CASATLAGVLNEQFF.

The rearrangement uses TRBV28 and TRBJ2-4, with D maybe TRBD2 (5 bases). The CDR3 spans 13 residues. Germline CDR1 MDHEN, CDR2 SYDVKM. V was clipped by 5 bases and J by 5 bases, with 10 bases between them. The CDR3 region is CASSPQRENIQYF. CDR3 coding DNA: TGTGCCAGCAGTCCCCAGAGGGAAAACATTCAGTACTTC.

J is TRBJ1-6 and V is TRBV7-2; TRBD1 matches at 7 bases. V was clipped by 5 bases and J by 7 bases; unmatched bases: 11. Germline CDR1 SGHTA, CDR2 FQGNSA. The CDR3 spans 16 residues. CDR3: CASSQNAGQLNSPLHF. In DNA form, the CDR3 reads TGTGCCAGCAGCCAGAACGCGGGACAGCTCAATTCACCCCTCCACTTT.

This sequence joins TRBV5-1 and TRBJ1-4, with 8 bases fitting TRBD1. Germline V gene data show CDR1 as SGHRS and CDR2 as YFSETQ. This CDR3 has 15 amino acids. V gave up 2 bases and J gave up 5 bases; unmatched junction bases: 5. Written as DNA, the CDR3 is TGCGCCAGCAGCTTTTCAGGGGGCGCAAATGAAAAACTGTTTTTT. Translated, it gives CASSFSGGANEKLFF.

V gene TRBV2 combines with J gene TRBJ2-4; either TRBD1 or TRBD2 may supply D (6 bases each). Germline V CDR1 and CDR2: SNHLY, FYNNEI. The CDR3 loop spans 15 amino acids. V lost 4 bases and J 2 bases, leaving 12 bases between the germline ends. CDR3 sequence (DNA): TGTGCCAGCAGTGCTTGGAGGGGGACCAAAAACATTCAGTACTTC. Protein sequence: CASSAWRGTKNIQYF. The full variable domain, with the rest looked up from reference TRBV2 and TRBJ2-4, is EPEVTQTPSHQVTQMGQEVILRCVPISNHLYFYWYRQILGQKVEFLVSFYNNEISEKSEIFDDQFSVERPDGSNFTLKIRSTKLEDSAMYFCASSAWRGTKNIQYFGAGTRLSVL.

The chain carries TRBV6-4 and TRBJ2-4, with D hard to call. The V and J ends lost 4 bases and 5 bases respectively, with 6 bases between them. CDR3 size: 12 residues. Germline V gene lookup returns CDR1 MRHNA and CDR2 SNTAGT. DNA of the CDR3: TGTGCCAGCAGTGCATGCGAAAACATTCAGTACTTC. Translated, it gives CASSACENIQYF.

The chain joins TRBV5-1 to TRBJ1-1; D is undetermined. With 4 bases removed from V and 0 bases from J, the gap between germline ends came to 10 bases. Germline CDR1 and CDR2: SGHRS and YFSETQ. The CDR3 consists of 14 residues. CDR3 residues: CASSDGIMNTEAFF. The DNA of the CDR3 is TGCGCCAGCAGCGACGGAATCATGAACACTGAAGCTTTCTTT.

The rearrangement uses TRBV6-5 and TRBJ2-3, with 10 bases identical to TRBD2. CDR1 MNHEY and CDR2 SVGAGI come from the germline V gene. The CDR3 spans 13 residues. The V gene end was trimmed by 4 bases and the J gene end by 6 bases; junction bases not matched to a gene: 1. The CDR3 loop is CASSFSGGDTQYF. The CDR3 nucleotides are TGTGCCAGCAGTTTTAGCGGGGGGGATACGCAGTATTTT.

This rearrangement joins TRBV9 to TRBJ2-7, with 8 bases fitting TRBD2. Germline assignment: CDR1 SGDLS and CDR2 YYNGEE. V lost 3 bases to trimming and J lost 2 bases; unmatched junction nucleotides: 16. This CDR3 is built from 18 residues. CDR3 residues: CASSADPTGSGGPYEQYF. The CDR3 nucleotides are TGTGCCAGCAGCGCAGACCCGACAGGAAGCGGGGGTCCCTACGAGCAGTACTTC.

The V gene is TRBV5-1, the J gene TRBJ2-7; no firm D call. The CDR3 sequence is 13 residues long. The V gene lost 0 bases and the J gene lost 4 bases, with 8 bases spanning the gap. The germline V gene has CDR1 SGHRS and CDR2 YFSETQ. For the CDR3, the DNA is TGCGCCAGCAGCTTGGACTCCGGATACGAGCAGTACTTC. This sequence encodes CASSLDSGYEQYF.

V gene TRBV5-1 combines with J gene TRBJ1-1; 9 bases are shared with TRBD1. Germline CDR1 and CDR2: SGHRS and YFSETQ. J gave up 4 bases and V 4 bases, and 5 bases lay outside the gene matches. This CDR3 is built from 14 residues. CDR3 in DNA: TGCGCCAGCAGCGGACAGGGGACCGGCACTGAAGCTTTCTTT. Residues: CASSGQGTGTEAFF.

This chain joins TRBV7-9 and TRBJ2-1; 13 bases are shared with TRBD2. The CDR3 consists of 14 residues. The germline gives CDR1 SEHNR, CDR2 FQNEAQ (reference sequence). Trimming removed 10 bases from V and 6 bases from J; junction bases left unmatched: 6. The CDR3, as DNA: TGTGCCAACTCTGGACTAGCGGGAGTCAATGAGCAGTTCTTC. This codes for CANSGLAGVNEQFF.

This chain joins TRBV4-1 and TRBJ2-3; D gene uncertain. The CDR3 is made up of 17 amino acids. V was pared by 0 bases and J by 0 bases, with 13 bases between. Germline V lookup: CDR1 MGHRA, CDR2 YSYEKL. This CDR3 reads CASSQDPRLLSTDTQYF. The CDR3, as DNA: TGCGCCAGCAGCCAAGATCCCCGCCTCCTTAGCACAGATACGCAGTATTTT.

This sequence joins TRBV28 and TRBJ2-7, with TRBD1 matching 8 bases. V shed 5 bases and J 5 bases; nucleotides not matched to a gene: 8. CDR3 length equals 14 residues. CDR1 is MDHEN and CDR2 is SYDVKM in the germline V gene. CDR3 residues: CASSEGQGIHEQYF. Here the CDR3 DNA reads TGTGCCAGCAGTGAAGGACAGGGAATTCACGAGCAGTACTTC.

The V and J genes are TRBV2 and TRBJ2-1; D might be TRBD2 (5 bases). This CDR3 is 14 amino acids long. CDR1 is SNHLY, CDR2 FYNNEI, per germline. Trimming left V 4 bases short and J 5 bases short, with 12 bases between. The CDR3 DNA follows: TGTGCCAGCAGTGCTATGAGGGCTAACAATGAGCAGTTCTTC. Amino acid sequence: CASSAMRANNEQFF. Drawing the rest from reference TRBV2 and TRBJ2-1, the complete variable domain is EPEVTQTPSHQVTQMGQEVILRCVPISNHLYFYWYRQILGQKVEFLVSFYNNEISEKSEIFDDQFSVERPDGSNFTLKIRSTKLEDSAMYFCASSAMRANNEQFFGPGTRLTVL.

This clone was detected only once. The rearrangement joins TRBV9 to TRBJ1-1; 7 positions agree with TRBD1. CDR3 length: 14 residues. The V segment lost 4 bases and the J segment 1 base; nucleotides outside the gene matches: 4. CDR1 and CDR2 (germline): SGDLS, YYNGEE. The CDR3 here is CASSPDRENTEAFF. As DNA, the CDR3 is TGTGCCAGCAGCCCCGACAGGGAGAACACTGAAGCTTTCTTT.

This chain links TRBV9 with TRBJ2-1, with no clear D. This CDR3 is built from 13 residues. CDR1 is SGDLS and CDR2 is YYNGEE in the germline V gene. V was cut by 0 bases and J by 4 bases, with 5 bases left in between. The chain's CDR3 is CASSVEDYNEQFF. CDR3 bases: TGTGCCAGCAGCGTAGAGGATTACAATGAGCAGTTCTTC.

This clone was observed a few times. This sequence joins TRBV6-1 and TRBJ1-3; the D is unclear. From germline, CDR1 is MNHNS and CDR2 SASEGT. This CDR3 is built from 15 residues. The V end was cut by 2 bases, the J end by 3 bases, with 11 bases between. The CDR3 DNA follows: TGTGCCAGCAGTGAATCACTCGACGGTGGAAACACCATATATTTT. This gives the protein CASSESLDGGNTIYF.

This rearrangement joins TRBV27 to TRBJ2-7, with TRBD2 as a possible D gene (5 bases). The CDR3 has 13 amino acids. Looked up from germline, CDR1 is MNHEY and CDR2 is SMNVEV (reference sequence). The V and J ends lost 5 bases and 0 bases respectively, with 8 bases between them. CDR3 DNA: TGTGCCAGCAGTCCCGGGATCTCCTACGAGCAGTACTTC. Translating it yields CASSPGISYEQYF.

J is TRBJ2-5 and V is TRBV27; weak D call: TRBD2 (7 bases). This CDR3 spans 14 amino acids. Germline V gene lookup returns CDR1 MNHEY and CDR2 SMNVEV (reference sequence). Trimming shortened V by 5 bases and J by 5 bases, and 15 bases separated the two germline ends. Written as DNA, the CDR3 is TGTGCCAGCAGTCCCCGGAAGGGGGGGGAGACCCAGTACTTC. It encodes CASSPRKGGETQYF.

This clone was picked up one time. This chain uses TRBV5-8 with TRBJ1-1; 7 bases are a match to TRBD1. Germline V gene sequence: CDR1 SGHTS, CDR2 YDEGEE. The CDR3 has 14 amino acids. V lost 0 bases, J lost 5 bases, and 4 bases stayed unmatched. Written as DNA, the CDR3 is TGTGCCAGCAGCTTGGATGACAGGGATACTGAAGCTTTCTTT. Translation gives CASSLDDRDTEAFF.

V gene TRBV9 combines with J gene TRBJ2-3; D remains unclear. Germline V gene data show CDR1 as SGDLS and CDR2 as YYNGEE. Deletions cut 0 bases from V and 0 bases from J, with 5 bases between. This CDR3 has 14 residues. The CDR3 DNA reads as TGTGCCAGCAGCGTAGTCGGAAGCACAGATACGCAGTATTTT. It codes for CASSVVGSTDTQYF. Based on the CDR3 plus reference TRBV9 and TRBJ2-3, the full variable domain is DSGVTQTPKHLITATGQRVTLRCSPRSGDLSVYWYQQSLDQGLQFLIQYYNGEERAKGNILERFSAQQFPDLHSELNLSSLELGDSALYFCASSVVGSTDTQYFGPGTRLTVL.

The V and J genes are TRBV6-1 and TRBJ1-4; the D gene is possibly TRBD1 (6 bases). The CDR3 covers 15 residues. Trimming took off 4 bases at V and 0 bases at J, with 9 bases between the two ends. Germline CDR1 MNHNS, CDR2 SASEGT. Written as DNA, the CDR3 is TGTGCCAGCAGTGGACAGGTCACAACTAATGAAAAACTGTTTTTT. It codes for CASSGQVTTNEKLFF.

V is TRBV2 and J is TRBJ2-5; D is ambiguous. The V gene lost 4 bases and the J gene lost 1 base, with 7 bases spanning the gap. The CDR3 is made up of 13 amino acids. Germline assignment: CDR1 SNHLY and CDR2 FYNNEI. CDR3 DNA sequence: TGTGCCAGCAGTGGCGGCAGCCAAGAGACCCAGTACTTC. Amino acids: CASSGGSQETQYF.